This paragraph covers one TCR beta chain sequence. What antigen it recognizes has not been identified. Base quality data are lacking; no much larger clone is found one base away. Library construction relied on the immunoSEQ multiplex PCR assay. Sourced from immuneACCESS, this table was stored by TCRdb with only in-frame sequences that have V and J called. A share of the clones is absent; for the studies checked, an unresolved V gene accounts for under half, and the remainder has no known explanation. The sample table holds about 18,000 clones, of which more than 75% were seen once. Together, the top ten hold around 9.9% of the sample. The entry originates in a study of T cell changes during pregnancy in multiple sclerosis (dated 2019 in TCRdb). Broadly, across the study: The study looked at changes in the T cell repertoire across pregnancy in women with multiple sclerosis.

Spanning cysteine to phenylalanine, the CDR3 consists of 15 amino acids. The entry retains the CDR3 DNA only, 45 bases that are in frame from base 1. The clonotype originates from a female donor with multiple sclerosis, enrolled in a pregnancy study. Source: CD8+ T cells from peripheral blood mononuclear cells, taken after pregnancy. The chain was built from TRBV21-1 and TRBJ2-3; the table assigns TRBD2, which was not confirmed against the DNA. TRBV21-1 counts as a pseudogene. CDR3 protein: CASSKTSGSTDTQYF. The bases are TGTGCCAGCAGCAAGACTAGCGGGAGCACAGATACGCAGTATTTT.